A single T cell receptor beta chain is shown here with its context. Trimming shortened V by 0 bases and J by 3 bases, and 9 bases separated the two germline ends. CDR3 size: 13 residues. The germline CDR1 and CDR2 sequences are GTSNPN and SVGIG (reference sequence). The sample originates from a study of blood T cell repertoires in COVID-19. Across the study: Both acute and convalescent COVID-19 samples were obtained from the United States, Italy and Spain. PBMCs, B-cell-depleted T cells, or T cells provided the cDNA or gDNA that made up the material.

Source study methods: Amplification with reference gene primers provided the estimates of nucleated cell counts. The repertoire was sequenced with immunoSEQ multiplex PCR; TCRdb's copy has only in-frame clones and lacks some. That table furnishes V, J and clone size, whereas the DNA furnished D and trimming. The table lists some 220,000 clones, roughly 86% of them singletons. This chain links TRBV30 with TRBJ2-7; D is undetermined. Sequencing was performed on peripheral blood. This receptor was identified in a man in his fifties with acute or convalescent COVID-19. DNA for the CDR3: TGTGCCTGGAGTGTAAACAGATACTACGAGCAGTACTTC. Its protein product is CAWSVNRYYEQYF.